A single sample is the source of the 2 T cell receptor beta chains below, sequenced in a study of PD-L1 blockade in urothelial cancer. Assay: immunoSEQ multiplex PCR; the TCRdb copy retains only in-frame clones and omits some. Of fewer than 40,000 clones in the sample, 87% are singletons; the top ten hold under 4%. The sample was PBMCs, taken around atezolizumab (anti-PD-L1) treatment. These receptors all come from a man between 50 and 59 years old with urothelial cancer.

V gene TRBV28 combines with J gene TRBJ2-1; TRBD2 matches 7 bases. V lost 2 bases to trimming and J lost 4 bases; unmatched junction nucleotides: 5. Germline values: CDR1 MDHEN, CDR2 SYDVKM. The CDR3 runs to 15 residues. The CDR3 coding sequence is TGTGCCAGCAGTTTAGAGGGAGGGCCTTACAATGAGCAGTTCTTC. It encodes CASSLEGGPYNEQFF. The full variable domain, completed using reference TRBV28 and TRBJ2-1, is DVKVTQSSRYLVKRTGEKVFLECVQDMDHENMFWYRQDPGLGLRLIYFSYDVKMKEKGDIPEGYSVSREKKERFSLILESASTNQTSMYLCASSLEGGPYNEQFFGPGTRLTVL.

The V and J genes are TRBV28 and TRBJ1-5; D gene uncertain. Looked up from germline, CDR1 is MDHEN and CDR2 is SYDVKM. V lost 8 bases to trimming and J lost 9 bases, with 17 bases between them. The CDR3 has 13 amino acids. For the CDR3, the DNA is TGTGCCAGCGGATTAGGAACTGAGGTGCCCCAGCATTTT. Amino acids: CASGLGTEVPQHF.